Reported below is one T cell receptor beta chain. It has no known antigen specificity. Within one base of it there is no much larger clone, and no base qualities were kept. The immunoSEQ Assay, a bias-controlled multiplex PCR, was used to amplify TCRbeta CDR3 regions from genomic DNA. The published analysis was carried out like this. Nucleated cell counts per sample were estimated from amplification of reference gene primers within the assay. Sequence reads were collapsed and filtered to measure the absolute abundance of every unique TCRbeta CDR3 rearrangement. For each sample, productive Simpson clonality was calculated by taking the square root of Simpson's diversity index across productive rearrangements. This is the immuneACCESS table as TCRdb keeps it, with only in-frame sequences that have V and J called. A part of the clones is gone; compared with another copy, unresolved V genes explain less than half, and the rest is unexplained. The DNA was the basis for D and trimming; V, J and clone size are from that table. The table for this sample lists some 270,000 clones; approximately 83% of them were counted only once. The ten largest clones add up to 3.4% of the sample.

These data come from a study of blood T cell repertoires in COVID-19 (dated by TCRdb to 2018 to 2020). Background on the whole study: Samples from collaborators originated in the United States, Italy and Spain and spanned both the acute and convalescent phases of COVID-19. The prospective study material was composed of cDNA or gDNA derived from T cells, B-cell-depleted T cells, or PBMCs. The dataset comprised deeply sampled blood TCRbeta repertoires from subjects exposed to, actively infected with, or recovered from COVID-19. Samples came from the ongoing ImmuneRACE study (first 160 participants) plus 1,254 subjects from 6 global collaborators. The repertoires were released in a freely available public database meant as a resource for research on the immune response to SARS-CoV-2. Where available, HLA class I and class II types were obtained from metadata supplied by the sample provider rather than from assay-based typing. The sample metadata nearly always contained a de-identified subject ID, COVID-19 status, age in years and sex. Findings and caveats that apply to the study as a whole: The amount of clinical and demographic metadata varied by source and participant and was provided uncurated.

Spanning cysteine to phenylalanine, the CDR3 consists of 14 amino acids. Just the 42-base CDR3 DNA is kept, in frame starting at base 1. The germline V gene gives CDR1 as SNHLY and CDR2 as FYNNEI. Germline trimming: 10 bases from V, 9 bases from J; junction bases outside gene matches: 12. Participants in the prospective study were aged roughly 18 to 90 years, lived in about two dozen United States geographic areas, and enrolled through a virtual design. Cohort assignment in the prospective study relied on participant-reported clinical history from a screening survey and a study questionnaire. ImmuneRACE Cohort 3 recovered participants were defined by two consecutive negative NP/OP PCR tests, healthcare professional clearance, or symptom resolution. Mobile phlebotomists in the prospective study collected whole blood, serum and a nasopharyngeal or oropharyngeal swab from every participant. Prospective study participants could optionally give additional blood draws and questionnaires over an approximately two-month period. Blood samples from the prospective study were shipped frozen or at room temperature prior to DNA extraction.

This clonotype was obtained from a man in his forties or fifties who had recovered from COVID-19. Recombination connected TRBV2 to TRBJ1-6; 7 central bases correspond to TRBD1. The sequenced material came from PBMCs or T cells enriched from blood (not recorded which). The CDR3 region has the sequence CATDPQGRGSPLHF. In nucleotide form, the sequence is TGTGCCACCGACCCACAGGGGAGAGGTTCACCCCTCCACTTT.